This T cell receptor (beta chain) was identified in a study of blood T cells in healthy people across ages. Overall study results and limits: Both higher diversity and more naive CD4+ cells marked long-lived donors when set against aged donors. A strong correlation between TCR beta diversity and naive T cell percentage was seen.

For the second PCR, which ran for roughly 7 to 11 cycles, a sample-barcoded 5' primer and a J-beta primer mix were used. TCRdb reprocessed the 5' RACE reads with MiXCR, giving one entry per CDR3 protein. There are some 800,000 distinct CDR3 sequences in the sample; approximately 25% occur only once, and more than 3% lies in the top ten. This CDR3 region has 15 residues. Germline values: CDR1 MNHEY, CDR2 SVGEGT. V shed 3 bases and J shed 2 bases, with 12 bases lying between them. As regards this clonotype: Its antigen is not known.

These same data were also listed under a study on T cells of mothers and their children.

The sequencing input was blood. This TCR came from a boy aged 5-17 years in good health. V usage is TRBV6-2 or TRBV6-3 and J usage is TRBJ2-3; D gene uncertain. The CDR3, as DNA: TGTGCCAGCAGTTATGGGGTGGCCCCCACAGATACGCAGTATTTT. This translates into CASSYGVAPTDTQYF.